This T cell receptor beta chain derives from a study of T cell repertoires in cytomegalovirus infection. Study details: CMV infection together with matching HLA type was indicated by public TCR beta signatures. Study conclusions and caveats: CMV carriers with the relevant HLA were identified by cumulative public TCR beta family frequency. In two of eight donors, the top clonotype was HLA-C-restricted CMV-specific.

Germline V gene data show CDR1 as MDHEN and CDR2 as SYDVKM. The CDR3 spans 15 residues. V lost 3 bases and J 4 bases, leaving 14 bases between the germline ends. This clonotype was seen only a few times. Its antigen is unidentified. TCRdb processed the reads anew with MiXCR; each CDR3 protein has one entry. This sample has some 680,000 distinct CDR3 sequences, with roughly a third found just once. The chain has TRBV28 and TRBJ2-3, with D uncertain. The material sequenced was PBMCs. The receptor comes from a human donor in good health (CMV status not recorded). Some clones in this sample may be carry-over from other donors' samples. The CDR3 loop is CASSFLIPSSDTQYF. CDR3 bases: TGTGCCAGCAGTTTCTTGATCCCTTCCTCAGATACGCAGTATTTT.